Below, 27 T cell receptor beta chains from the same sample are listed, as sequenced in a study of blood T cell repertoires in COVID-19. Data came from immunoSEQ multiplex PCR; TCRdb stores just in-frame clones and leaves some out. The data contain about 340,000 clones, 86% of them singletons. The sequenced sample was PBMCs or T cells enriched from blood (not recorded which). Receptors originate from a woman aged 40 to 50 with acute COVID-19.

This clone was seen a single time. The genes are TRBV28 and TRBJ1-6; 8 bases are a match to TRBD1. This CDR3 contains 16 residues. V lost 4 bases and J lost 5; bases outside the gene matches: 7. Germline values: CDR1 MDHEN, CDR2 SYDVKM. The chain's CDR3 is CASSSSDRGHNSPLHF. The CDR3 nucleotides read TGTGCCAGCAGTTCATCCGACAGGGGCCATAATTCACCCCTCCACTTT.

This chain links TRBV6-2 or TRBV6-3 with TRBJ2-7; 9 nucleotides match TRBD2. This CDR3 is built from 15 residues. V was clipped by 4 bases and J by 0 bases; unmatched bases: 4. Germline V CDR1 and CDR2: MNHEY, SVGEGT. DNA of the CDR3: TGTGCCAGCAGTTTGTGGACTAGCGTCTCCTACGAGCAGTACTTC. This gives the protein CASSLWTSVSYEQYF.

The V and J genes are TRBV2 and TRBJ1-2; D is uncertain. The CDR3 has 13 residues. Trimming removed 6 bases from V and 5 bases from J, with 13 bases in between. Germline V lookup: CDR1 SNHLY, CDR2 FYNNEI. The CDR3 loop reads CASSERHPYGYTF. CDR3 nucleotides: TGTGCCAGCAGCGAAAGACATCCTTATGGCTACACCTTC.

The V gene is TRBV19, the J gene TRBJ1-2; 9 positions agree with TRBD1. J lost 0 bases, V lost 5 bases, and 10 bases had no gene match. This CDR3 is 17 amino acids long. Germline CDR1 reads LNHDA; CDR2 reads SQIVND (reference sequence). The CDR3 loop is CASSSSTGTGSNYGYTF. CDR3 DNA: TGTGCCAGTAGTTCCTCAACCGGGACAGGGTCTAACTATGGCTACACCTTC.

The gene calls are TRBV9 and TRBJ2-3, with D uncertain. The CDR3 consists of 14 residues. The germline gives CDR1 SGDLS, CDR2 YYNGEE. The V end was cut by 0 bases, the J end by 6 bases, with 11 bases between. CDR3 loop: CASSVGPSTDTQYF. The CDR3 DNA reads TGTGCCAGCAGCGTAGGGCCGTCCACGGATACGCAGTATTTT.

The chain has TRBV5-4 and TRBJ2-7; TRBD2 aligns across 10 bases. After removal of 5 bases from V and 3 bases from J, the junction contained 8 bases not matched to a gene. There are 15 residues in the CDR3. The germline V gene has CDR1 SGHNT and CDR2 YYREEE (reference sequence). CDR3 residues: CASRTSLAGNYEQYF. The CDR3 DNA reads as TGTGCCAGCAGAACCTCACTAGCGGGAAACTACGAGCAGTACTTC. Drawing the rest from reference TRBV5-4 and TRBJ2-7, the complete variable domain is ETGVTQSPTHLIKTRGQQVTLRCSSQSGHNTVSWYQQALGQGPQFIFQYYREEENGRGNFPPRFSGLQFPNYSSELNVNALELDDSALYLCASRTSLAGNYEQYFGPGTRLTVT.

The chain uses TRBV7-9 and TRBJ1-2, with a possible D match to TRBD1 (5 bases). The CDR3 extends over 14 amino acids. Trimming took off 5 bases at V and 1 base at J, with 11 bases between the two ends. Germline-derived CDR1 and CDR2 are SEHNR and FQNEAQ (reference sequence). DNA of the CDR3: TGTGCCAGCAGCGCCCAGACAGTTAACTATGGCTACACCTTC. It is translated as CASSAQTVNYGYTF.

This clone turned up a few times. This rearrangement joins TRBV5-6 to TRBJ2-2, with D maybe TRBD1 (6 bases). Germline V lookup: CDR1 SGHDT, CDR2 YYEEEE. The CDR3 has 17 residues. V lost 4 bases and J 5 bases, leaving 21 bases between the germline ends. As DNA, the CDR3 is TGTGCCAGCAGCCCCCAGATGGGGGCCCCCCAAACCGGGGAGCTGTTTTTT. It encodes CASSPQMGAPQTGELFF.

The rearrangement joins TRBV19 to TRBJ1-1; D is unresolved. The CDR3 has 14 residues. CDR1 and CDR2 (germline): LNHDA, SQIVND (reference sequence). V lost 5 bases to trimming and J lost 5 bases, with 15 bases between them. The chain's CDR3 is CASSGRRGMTEAFF. The CDR3 nucleotides are TGTGCCAGTAGTGGGAGACGGGGAATGACTGAAGCTTTCTTT.

This rearrangement joins TRBV6-2 or TRBV6-3 to TRBJ2-1, with D unresolved. V dropped 1 base and J dropped 1 base, with 5 bases sitting between them. The CDR3 contains 14 residues. The germline V gene encodes CDR1 MNHEY and CDR2 SVGEGT. The CDR3 region is CASSYWSSYNEQFF. In DNA form, the CDR3 reads TGTGCCAGCAGTTACTGGAGTTCCTACAATGAGCAGTTCTTC.

V gene TRBV24-1 combines with J gene TRBJ2-1, with 9 bases lining up with TRBD1. The CDR3 extends over 16 amino acids. Germline CDR1 KGHDR, CDR2 SFDVKD. Trimming cost V 4 bases and J 9 bases; bases outside gene matches: 12. The CDR3 sequence is CATSEPGTGSVSEQFF. CDR3 in DNA: TGTGCCACCAGTGAGCCGGGGACAGGGTCTGTTAGTGAGCAGTTCTTC.

The V gene is TRBV5-1, the J gene TRBJ1-1; possibly TRBD1 for D (6 bases). V gave up 1 base and J gave up 4 bases, with 14 bases separating them. CDR1 and CDR2 from the germline V gene are SGHRS and YFSETQ. This CDR3 contains 15 residues. CDR3 loop: CASSLQTGHRTEAFF. Written as DNA, the CDR3 is TGCGCCAGCAGCTTGCAAACGGGACACCGCACTGAAGCTTTCTTT.

This sequence joins TRBV28 and TRBJ2-3; no reliable D call. This CDR3 comprises 14 residues. Trimming pared 3 bases from V and 0 bases from J, leaving 7 bases between. Germline CDR1 is MDHEN and CDR2 is SYDVKM. CDR3 sequence reads: CASSLMESTDTQYF. CDR3 nucleotides: TGTGCCAGCAGTTTGATGGAGAGCACAGATACGCAGTATTTT. The complete variable domain, with remaining parts taken from reference TRBV28 and TRBJ2-3, reads DVKVTQSSRYLVKRTGEKVFLECVQDMDHENMFWYRQDPGLGLRLIYFSYDVKMKEKGDIPEGYSVSREKKERFSLILESASTNQTSMYLCASSLMESTDTQYFGPGTRLTVL.

The chain employs TRBV9 and TRBJ2-2, with 12 positions matching TRBD2. The V gene's germline CDR1 is SGDLS and CDR2 YYNGEE. The V gene end was trimmed by 3 bases and the J gene end by 2 bases; junction bases not matched to a gene: 2. The CDR3 loop spans 16 amino acids. CDR3 amino acids: CASSASGRGNTGELFF. The DNA for the CDR3 is TGTGCCAGCAGCGCTAGCGGGAGGGGTAACACCGGGGAGCTGTTTTTT.

The rearrangement uses TRBV5-4 and TRBJ2-7; 9 nucleotides align to TRBD1. V was pared by 4 bases and J by 4 bases, with 9 bases of the junction left unmatched. CDR3 size: 15 residues. Germline V gene lookup returns CDR1 SGHNT and CDR2 YYREEE (reference sequence). This CDR3 is CASSPPGQGQYEQYF. DNA for the CDR3: TGTGCCAGCAGCCCTCCGGGACAGGGTCAGTACGAGCAGTACTTC.

The chain combines TRBV3-1 (or the pseudogene TRBV3-2) with TRBJ1-2; D gene uncertain. Germline assignment: CDR1 LGHDT and CDR2 YNNKEL (reference sequence). The V gene lost 1 base and the J gene lost 8 bases, with 17 bases spanning the gap. The CDR3 consists of 15 residues. The CDR3 DNA is TGTGCCAGCAGCCAAGCCGGCTGGCCTGGGCAGGGCTACACCTTC. Its translation: CASSQAGWPGQGYTF.

The V and J genes are TRBV28 and TRBJ1-4; D not resolved. Germline values: CDR1 MDHEN, CDR2 SYDVKM. The CDR3 is 14 amino acids. V lost 2 bases and J lost 6, with 10 bases in between. CDR3 amino acids: CASSLEGWDEKLFF. For the CDR3, the DNA is TGTGCCAGCAGTTTAGAGGGTTGGGATGAAAAACTGTTTTTT.

This clone was detected a few times. The chain has TRBV27 and TRBJ1-2; 10 nucleotides align to TRBD1. Germline lookup yields CDR1 MNHEY and CDR2 SMNVEV (reference sequence). The V gene end was trimmed by 5 bases and the J gene end by 8 bases; junction bases not matched to a gene: 11. This CDR3 contains 15 residues. The CDR3 coding sequence is TGTGCCAGCAGTGTCTCCGGGACAGGGGTCCTCGGCTACACCTTC. It specifies CASSVSGTGVLGYTF.

J is TRBJ1-5 and V is TRBV6-5; 8 nucleotides align to TRBD1. The length of the CDR3 is 14 residues. CDR1 is MNHEY and CDR2 is SVGAGI in the germline V gene. Trimming took 10 bases from V and 6 from J; bases not matched to a gene: 11. This CDR3 is CATGLTGGGQPQHF. For the CDR3, the DNA is TGTGCCACGGGACTCACAGGGGGGGGTCAGCCCCAGCATTTT.

This clone has only a few counts. The V and J genes are TRBV5-4 and TRBJ1-6; the D gene is possibly TRBD1 (6 bases). V was shortened by 0 bases and J by 9 bases, with 16 bases between the two germline ends. Per germline, CDR1 SGHNT and CDR2 YYREEE (reference sequence). This CDR3 has 16 residues. The DNA of the CDR3 is TGTGCCAGCAGCTTGGATATGAACAGGGCGAGTTCACCCCTCCACTTT. As protein: CASSLDMNRASSPLHF.

The chain has TRBV5-1 and TRBJ2-7; 12 bases line up with TRBD1. Germline V lookup: CDR1 SGHRS, CDR2 YFSETQ. Trimming cost V 6 bases and J 6 bases; bases outside gene matches: 4. The CDR3 loop spans 13 amino acids. The DNA for the CDR3 is TGCGCCAGCAACCGGGACAGGGGGCGCGAGCAGTACTTC. Residues: CASNRDRGREQYF.

The rearrangement uses TRBV24-1 and TRBJ2-7; 9 bases match TRBD1. V lost 5 bases, J lost 0 bases, and 16 bases stayed unmatched. Germline loops: CDR1 KGHDR, CDR2 SFDVKD. The CDR3 is 19 residues long. The CDR3 coding sequence is TGTGCCACCAGTGGCCCGGGACAGGGAGCCCGACTTACCTCCTACGAGCAGTACTTC. Encoded protein: CATSGPGQGARLTSYEQYF.

The sample holds one count of this clone. The CDR3 DNA sequence: TGTGCCAGCAGCCCACTGGGGGGTACGCAGTATTTT. It encodes CASSPLGGTQYF. J is TRBJ2-3 and V is TRBV9; possible D gene TRBD2, 6 bases. CDR3 length: 12 residues. The germline V and J ends were trimmed by 4 bases and 8 bases, with 11 bases remaining between them. Looked up from germline, CDR1 is SGDLS and CDR2 is YYNGEE.

The chain combines TRBV4-1 with TRBJ2-2, with TRBD2 as a possible D gene (5 bases). Germline V gene sequence: CDR1 MGHRA, CDR2 YSYEKL. The CDR3 covers 15 residues. V lost 0 bases and J lost 6, with 11 bases in between. The CDR3 DNA is TGCGCCAGCAGCCAAGAACTAGTCGTCCCCGGGGAGCTGTTTTTT. Translation: CASSQELVVPGELFF.

This chain links TRBV7-2 with TRBJ1-5; D not resolved. The CDR3 is made up of 15 amino acids. The germline V gene encodes CDR1 SGHTA and CDR2 FQGNSA. V was pared by 2 bases and J by 5 bases, with 13 bases between. The CDR3 nucleotides are TGTGCCAGCAGCTTATCTGCAGGCGTATATCAGCCCCAGCATTTT. Protein sequence: CASSLSAGVYQPQHF.

The table lists this clone with a count of one. The chain uses TRBV29-1 and TRBJ1-3, with a tentative D call TRBD1 (6 bases). V lost 4 bases to trimming and J lost 0 bases, with 19 bases between them. CDR1 and CDR2 from the germline V gene are SQVTM and ANQGSEA. This CDR3 has 17 residues. CDR3: CSVGKETGGDSGNTIYF. CDR3 bases: TGCAGCGTTGGTAAGGAGACAGGTGGGGACTCTGGAAACACCATATATTTT.

The rearrangement uses TRBV4-1 and TRBJ2-2, with 8 bases matching TRBD1. V lost 3 bases to trimming and J lost 2 bases; unmatched junction nucleotides: 14. The CDR3 length is 19 residues. Germline V lookup: CDR1 MGHRA, CDR2 YSYEKL. CDR3: CASSQTRDRKKNNTGELFF. CDR3 DNA: TGCGCCAGCAGCCAGACGCGGGACAGGAAAAAAAATAACACCGGGGAGCTGTTTTTT.